The sequence of this T cell receptor (beta chain) was determined in a study of tumor and adjacent non-tumor tissue in lung cancer. Three rounds of nested PCR, following a modified ARM-PCR protocol, produced the TCRbeta library. TCRdb used MiXCR to reprocess the multiplex PCR reads, holding one entry per CDR3 protein. The sample lists under 85,000 distinct CDR3 sequences, approximately 82% occurring once. As for this clonotype: What it binds is not known. One end of the junction varies from germline; a read error may be responsible.

Study findings and constraints: Tumor TCR diversity, when higher, was linked to shorter survival.

The template was RNA from unsorted bulk tissue. Distant lung tissue was collected more than 3 cm away from the tumor edge. The sample was distant non-tumor lung tissue. The source is a man aged 65 to 85 with non-small cell lung cancer.

The CDR3 sequence: CASSTSTGRYGHTF. The CDR3 region has the DNA TGTGCCAGCAGTACCTCGACAGGACGCTATGGCCACACCTTC. V usage is TRBV6-5 and J usage is TRBJ1-2; perhaps TRBD1 as D (6 bases). CDR1 is MNHEY and CDR2 is SVGAGI in the germline V gene. CDR3 length: 14 residues.